This T cell receptor beta chain derives from a study of control samples from healthy donors and cancer patients. The germline gives CDR1 PRHDT, CDR2 FYEKMQ (reference sequence). This CDR3 contains 13 residues. Trimming removed 2 bases from V and 2 bases from J, with 6 bases in between. Repertoires were generated with immunoSEQ multiplex PCR, while TCRdb's copy carries only in-frame clones and drops some. The sample records tens of thousands of clones, more than 85% being singletons. The chain carries TRBV13 and TRBJ1-2, with D perhaps matching TRBD1 (5 bases). The TCR was taken from a woman in her 40s with lung cancer. Source material: PBMCs. CDR3 sequence (DNA): TGTGCCAGCAGCTTAAGGGGCAACTATGGCTACACCTTC. This encodes CASSLRGNYGYTF.